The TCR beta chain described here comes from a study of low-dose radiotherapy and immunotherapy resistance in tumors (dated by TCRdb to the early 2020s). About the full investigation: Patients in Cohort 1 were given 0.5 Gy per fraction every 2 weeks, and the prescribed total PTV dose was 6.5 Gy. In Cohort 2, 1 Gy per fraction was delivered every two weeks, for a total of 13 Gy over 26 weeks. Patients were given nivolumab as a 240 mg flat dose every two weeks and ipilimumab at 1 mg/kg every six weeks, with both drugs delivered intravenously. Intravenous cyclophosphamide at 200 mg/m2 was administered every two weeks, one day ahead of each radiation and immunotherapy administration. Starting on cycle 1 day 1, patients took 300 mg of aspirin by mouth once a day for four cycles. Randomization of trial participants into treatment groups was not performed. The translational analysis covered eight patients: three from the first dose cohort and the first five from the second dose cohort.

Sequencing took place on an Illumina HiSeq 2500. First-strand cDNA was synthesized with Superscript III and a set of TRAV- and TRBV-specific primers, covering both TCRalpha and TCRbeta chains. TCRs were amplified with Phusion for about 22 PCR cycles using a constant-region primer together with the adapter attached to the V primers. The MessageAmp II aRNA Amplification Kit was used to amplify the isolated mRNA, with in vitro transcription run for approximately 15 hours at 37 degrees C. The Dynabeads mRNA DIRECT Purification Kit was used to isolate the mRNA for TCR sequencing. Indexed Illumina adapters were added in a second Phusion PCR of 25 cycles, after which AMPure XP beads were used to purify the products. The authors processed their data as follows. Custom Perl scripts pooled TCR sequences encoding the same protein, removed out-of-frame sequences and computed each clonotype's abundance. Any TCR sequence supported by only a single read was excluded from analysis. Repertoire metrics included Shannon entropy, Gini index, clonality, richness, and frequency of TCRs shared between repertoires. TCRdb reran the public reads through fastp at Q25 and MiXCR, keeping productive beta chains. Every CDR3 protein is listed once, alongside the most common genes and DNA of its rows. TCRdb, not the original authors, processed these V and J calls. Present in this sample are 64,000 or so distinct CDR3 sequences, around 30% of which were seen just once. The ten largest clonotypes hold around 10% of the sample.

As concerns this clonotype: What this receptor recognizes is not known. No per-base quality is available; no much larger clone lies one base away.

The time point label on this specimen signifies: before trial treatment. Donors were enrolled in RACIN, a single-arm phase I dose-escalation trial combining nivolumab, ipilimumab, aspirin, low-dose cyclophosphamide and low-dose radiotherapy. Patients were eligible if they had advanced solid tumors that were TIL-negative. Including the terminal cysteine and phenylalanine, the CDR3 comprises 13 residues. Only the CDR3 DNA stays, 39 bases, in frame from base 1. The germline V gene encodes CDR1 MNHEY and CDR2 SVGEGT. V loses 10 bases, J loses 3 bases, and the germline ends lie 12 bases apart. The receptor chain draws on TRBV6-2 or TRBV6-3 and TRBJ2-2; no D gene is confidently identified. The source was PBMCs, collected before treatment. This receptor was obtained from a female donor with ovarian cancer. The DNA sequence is TGTGCCACTTCACCGGTGCACACCGGGGAGCTGTTTTTT. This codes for CATSPVHTGELFF.